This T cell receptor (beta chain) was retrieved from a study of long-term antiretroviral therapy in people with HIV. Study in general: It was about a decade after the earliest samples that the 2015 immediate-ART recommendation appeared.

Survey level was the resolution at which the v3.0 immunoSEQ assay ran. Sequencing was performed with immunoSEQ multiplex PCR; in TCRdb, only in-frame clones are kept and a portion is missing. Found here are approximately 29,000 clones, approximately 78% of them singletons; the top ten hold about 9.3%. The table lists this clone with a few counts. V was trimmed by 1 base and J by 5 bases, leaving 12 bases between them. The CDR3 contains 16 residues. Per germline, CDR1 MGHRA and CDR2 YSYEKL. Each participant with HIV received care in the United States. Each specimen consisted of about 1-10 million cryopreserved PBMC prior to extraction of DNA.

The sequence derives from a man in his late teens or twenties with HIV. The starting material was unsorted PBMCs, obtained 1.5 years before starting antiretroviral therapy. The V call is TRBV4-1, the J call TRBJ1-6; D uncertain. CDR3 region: CASSQGQLDDNSPLHF. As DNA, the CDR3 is TGCGCCAGCAGCCAAGGGCAGCTGGACGATAATTCACCCCTCCACTTT.